This T cell receptor (beta chain) appears in the sequencing data of a study of T cells in Graves' hyperthyroidism and ophthalmopathy. For the study at large: Upon initial diagnosis and before any treatment, peripheral blood was collected. General study findings and limits: Stable hyperthyroidism was separated from ophthalmopathy by a model based on 13 V-J features. Peripheral blood also featured most of the thyroid clonotypes expanded above 0.001.

There were TCR beta CDR3 regions amplified from RNA transcripts. In the first-round RT-PCR of the TCR CDR3, the HTBI primer set was used. MiXCR was run by TCRdb on the multiplex PCR reads, yielding one entry per CDR3 protein. The sample comprises 200,000 or so distinct CDR3 sequences, 17% of which are singletons, and around 48% rests with the top ten. Subjects aged 18 to 65 presented with newly diagnosed hyperthyroidism of less than 2 months' duration. This clonotype was detected only a few times. Its antigen is as yet unknown. Sample: blood. The receptor comes from a woman aged 45-60 years with Graves' hyperthyroidism.

The CDR3 region is CASTRAGGPNEQFF. The CDR3 nucleotides read TGCGCCAGCACCCGGGCGGGAGGACCCAATGAGCAGTTCTTC. The chain joins TRBV10-2 to TRBJ2-1; 8 bases match TRBD2. Trimming took 7 bases from V and 6 from J; bases not matched to a gene: 8. The germline CDR1 and CDR2 sequences are WSHSY and SAAADI. The CDR3 length is 14 residues.